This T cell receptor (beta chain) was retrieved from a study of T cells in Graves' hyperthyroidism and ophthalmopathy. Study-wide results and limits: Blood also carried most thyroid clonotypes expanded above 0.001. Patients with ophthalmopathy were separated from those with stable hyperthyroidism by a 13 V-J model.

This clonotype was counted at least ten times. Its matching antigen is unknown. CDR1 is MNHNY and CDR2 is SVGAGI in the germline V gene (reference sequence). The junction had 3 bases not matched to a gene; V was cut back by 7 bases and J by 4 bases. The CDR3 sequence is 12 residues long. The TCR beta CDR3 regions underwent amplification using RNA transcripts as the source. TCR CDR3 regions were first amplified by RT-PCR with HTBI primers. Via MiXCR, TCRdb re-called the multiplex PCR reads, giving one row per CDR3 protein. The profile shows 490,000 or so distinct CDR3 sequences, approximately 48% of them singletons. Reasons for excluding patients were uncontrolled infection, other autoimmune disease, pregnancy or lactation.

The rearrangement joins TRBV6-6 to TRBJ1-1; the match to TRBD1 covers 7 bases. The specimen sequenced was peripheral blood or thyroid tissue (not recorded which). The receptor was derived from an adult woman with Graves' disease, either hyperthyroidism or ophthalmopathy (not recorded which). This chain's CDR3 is CASINRGTEAFF. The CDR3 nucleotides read TGTGCCAGCATCAACAGGGGCACTGAAGCTTTCTTT.